The clone carrying this T cell receptor beta chain was recorded many times. This record comes from a study of neurological immune-mediated disorders. Regarding time point: longitudinal time-point 3. It was from 2 million PBMCs stored at -80 C that the unsorted libraries were obtained. TCRdb reanalysed the 5' RACE reads using MiXCR and keeps one entry per CDR3 protein. The repertoire holds roughly 48,000 distinct CDR3 sequences, with roughly 13% as singletons. The junction had 2 bases not matched to a gene; V was cut back by 4 bases and J by 6 bases. The germline V gene encodes CDR1 SGHRS and CDR2 YFSETQ. CDR3 length: 13 amino acids.

The TCR comes from a male donor with HTLV-1-associated myelopathy (HAM/TSP). Material: PBMCs. The chain recombines TRBV5-1 with TRBJ2-3; TRBD1 matches 10 bases. The CDR3 DNA reads as TGCGCCAGCAGCCGGGACAGGGGCGATACGCAGTATTTT. Its protein product is CASSRDRGDTQYF.